This entry lists 19 T cell receptor beta chains sequenced from one sample in a study of identifying expanded T cells in peripheral blood. The protocol was immunoSEQ multiplex PCR, while the TCRdb copy is restricted to in-frame clones and leaves out a portion. The sample shows around 82,000 clones, around 83% of them seen only once. Sequencing used blood. The receptors shown here come from a person aged 18 to 70 in good health.

The chain combines TRBV28 with TRBJ2-7; TRBD2 agrees at 10 bases. The V segment lost 0 bases and the J segment 4 bases; nucleotides outside the gene matches: 3. This CDR3 region has 15 residues. Germline V gene sequence: CDR1 MDHEN, CDR2 SYDVKM. The CDR3 protein is CASSLWASGRYEQYF. The DNA of the CDR3 is TGTGCCAGCAGTTTATGGGCTAGCGGGAGATACGAGCAGTACTTC.

The rearrangement uses TRBV5-6 and TRBJ2-2, with TRBD2 identical over 10 bases. Germline-derived CDR1 and CDR2 are SGHDT and YYEEEE. V shed 4 bases, J shed 5 bases, and the junction held 11 bases outside the gene matches. The CDR3 runs 17 residues. CDR3 sequence (DNA): TGTGCCAGCAGCCGAGGGACCGGACTAGCGGATACCGGGGAGCTGTTTTTT. Protein product: CASSRGTGLADTGELFF.

The chain recombines TRBV7-2 with TRBJ1-5; no clear D gene. The CDR3 extends over 12 amino acids. The V gene lost 1 base and the J gene lost 10 bases, with 8 bases spanning the gap. The germline V gene has CDR1 SGHTA and CDR2 FQGNSA. CDR3: CASSLDRSPQHF. Here the CDR3 DNA reads TGTGCCAGCAGCTTAGATAGGTCTCCCCAGCATTTT.

The chain links TRBV7-2 to TRBJ2-7; 9 bases map to TRBD2. The CDR3 totals 16 residues. V trimming: 3 bases; J trimming: 3 bases; junction bases outside the gene matches: 9. The germline CDR1 and CDR2 sequences are SGHTA and FQGNSA. CDR3 protein: CASSFGPGLANYEQYF. The CDR3 DNA is TGTGCCAGCAGCTTTGGGCCGGGACTAGCTAACTACGAGCAGTACTTC.

In this sample, this clone turned up a few times. The rearrangement links TRBV30 to TRBJ2-2; TRBD1 aligns across 9 bases. Germline CDR1 and CDR2: GTSNPN and SVGIG (reference sequence). The ends lost 4 bases at V and 6 bases at J; junction bases unmatched: 9. CDR3 length equals 15 residues. The CDR3 loop reads CAWTKRRQGAGELFF. The CDR3 nucleotides are TGTGCCTGGACGAAAAGGAGACAGGGGGCCGGGGAGCTGTTTTTT.

The rearrangement uses TRBV6-5 and TRBJ1-5; no reliable D call. The CDR3 has 11 amino acids. Trimming removed 7 bases at V and 3 bases at J, with 4 bases between. The germline gives CDR1 MNHEY, CDR2 SVGAGI. CDR3 coding DNA: TGTGCCAGCAATAACAATCAGCCCCAGCATTTT. It specifies CASNNNQPQHF.

The chain employs TRBV7-3 and TRBJ2-5; 9 bases match TRBD1. From germline, CDR1 is SGHTA and CDR2 FQGTGA. This CDR3 comprises 15 residues. V was clipped by 4 bases and J by 4 bases; unmatched bases: 7. For the CDR3, the DNA is TGTGCCAGCAGCTCCGGGACAGGGAATTCAGAGACCCAGTACTTC. It specifies CASSSGTGNSETQYF.

This chain links TRBV30 with TRBJ2-5; the match to TRBD1 covers 9 bases. The CDR3 runs to 16 residues. The germline gives CDR1 GTSNPN, CDR2 SVGIG (reference sequence). The V gene end was trimmed by 4 bases and the J gene end by 2 bases; junction bases not matched to a gene: 11. CDR3 protein: CAWTWGQGGIQETQYF. The CDR3 coding sequence is TGTGCCTGGACTTGGGGACAGGGTGGGATACAAGAGACCCAGTACTTC.

The V gene is TRBV29-1, the J gene TRBJ2-1; D gene ambiguous. V lost 1 base to trimming and J lost 8 bases, with 9 bases between them. The CDR3 extends over 12 amino acids. Germline V gene lookup returns CDR1 SQVTM and CDR2 ANQGSEA. The CDR3 bases are TGCAGCGTTGAAGGAGTGATCGATGAGCAGTTCTTC. Translated: CSVEGVIDEQFF.

V is TRBV4-3 and J is TRBJ2-1; 7 bases are shared with TRBD2. Per germline, CDR1 LGHNA and CDR2 YSLEER. The junction had 7 bases not matched to a gene; V was cut back by 0 bases and J by 2 bases. The CDR3 length is 17 residues. The CDR3 loop reads CASSQDTEREAYNEQFF. The DNA for the CDR3 is TGCGCCAGCAGCCAAGATACCGAGCGGGAAGCCTACAATGAGCAGTTCTTC.

This chain uses TRBV19 with TRBJ2-3; D not certain. CDR1 and CDR2 from the germline V gene are LNHDA and SQIVND (reference sequence). Trimming stripped 5 bases from V and 6 bases from J, with 9 bases between. The CDR3 is made up of 12 amino acids. The CDR3 DNA is TGTGCCAGTAGTCCCCGTTTGGATACGCAGTATTTT. Protein sequence: CASSPRLDTQYF. The full variable domain, its missing parts supplied by reference TRBV19 and TRBJ2-3, is DGGITQSPKYLFRKEGQNVTLSCEQNLNHDAMYWYRQDPGQGLRLIYYSQIVNDFQKGDIAEGYSVSREKKESFPLTVTSAQKNPTAFYLCASSPRLDTQYFGPGTRLTVL.

This sequence joins TRBV7-2 and TRBJ2-7; D is unresolved. This CDR3 comprises 12 residues. Germline V gene sequence: CDR1 SGHTA, CDR2 FQGNSA. With 5 bases removed from V and 4 bases from J, the gap between germline ends came to 9 bases. CDR3 in DNA: TGTGCCAGCAGCCATGGAAATTACGAGCAGTACTTC. Translation gives CASSHGNYEQYF.

J is TRBJ2-7 and V is TRBV7-2; 7 bases map to TRBD2. V shed 5 bases, J shed 3 bases, and the junction held 7 bases outside the gene matches. CDR3 length: 14 amino acids. Per germline, CDR1 SGHTA and CDR2 FQGNSA. DNA for the CDR3: TGTGCCAGCAGCACCGGGACTACCTACTACGAGCAGTACTTC. Its translation: CASSTGTTYYEQYF.

The chain combines TRBV18 with TRBJ1-1; D unclear. V was cut by 0 bases and J by 6 bases, with 11 bases left in between. The CDR3 length is 14 residues. The germline gives CDR1 KGHSH, CDR2 LQKENI. The CDR3 loop is CASSPPGLRAEAFF. For the CDR3, the DNA is TGTGCCAGCTCACCACCTGGATTGAGGGCTGAAGCTTTCTTT.

This chain uses TRBV7-9 with TRBJ2-5; the match to TRBD2 covers 12 bases. Germline V CDR1 and CDR2: SEHNR, FQNEAQ (reference sequence). The CDR3 runs to 19 residues. The ends lost 0 bases at V and 2 bases at J; junction bases unmatched: 10. In nucleotides, the CDR3 is TGTGCCAGCAGCTTAGCGCGGACTAGCGGGACCGCTATTCAAGAGACCCAGTACTTC. It translates to CASSLARTSGTAIQETQYF.

This clone was recorded many times. The chain is built from TRBV10-3 and TRBJ2-5, with 9 bases matching TRBD1. The trim removed 7 bases at V and 2 bases at J, leaving 5 bases unmatched. In germline, CDR1 is ENHRY, CDR2 SYGVKD. The CDR3 is made up of 14 amino acids. CDR3 nucleotides: TGTGCCATCAAGTCCGGGACAGGGCAAGAGACCCAGTACTTC. Protein: CAIKSGTGQETQYF.

The V call is TRBV9, the J call TRBJ1-2; D is unresolved. Trimming stripped 3 bases from V and 4 bases from J, with 13 bases between. Germline V CDR1 and CDR2: SGDLS, YYNGEE. CDR3 length equals 14 residues. DNA for the CDR3: TGTGCCAGCAGCGCGGCCACTTGGGGCTATGGCTACACCTTC. This gives the protein CASSAATWGYGYTF. Based on the CDR3 plus reference TRBV9 and TRBJ1-2, the full variable domain is DSGVTQTPKHLITATGQRVTLRCSPRSGDLSVYWYQQSLDQGLQFLIQYYNGEERAKGNILERFSAQQFPDLHSELNLSSLELGDSALYFCASSAATWGYGYTFGSGTRLTVV.

This sequence joins TRBV18 and TRBJ2-2; tentatively, D is TRBD1 (5 bases). There are 14 residues in the CDR3. Trimming shortened V by 3 bases and J by 0 bases, and 5 bases separated the two germline ends. Germline V gives CDR1 KGHSH, CDR2 LQKENI. CDR3 loop: CASSPGPNTGELFF. CDR3 bases: TGTGCCAGCTCACCGGGGCCGAACACCGGGGAGCTGTTTTTT.

This chain links TRBV28 with TRBJ1-2; tentative D call: TRBD1 (5 bases). CDR3 length equals 14 residues. V shed 4 bases and J shed 4 bases, with 13 bases lying between them. CDR1 and CDR2 from the germline V gene are MDHEN and SYDVKM. The CDR3 protein is CASSSPGRGYGYTF. DNA for the CDR3: TGTGCCAGCAGTTCTCCGGGACGGGGCTATGGCTACACCTTC.